This T cell receptor (beta chain) was observed in a study of human thymus T cells. Among the donors, all were healthy Finnish infants having corrective surgery for congenital heart defects. Half of the eight donors gave roughly 0.5-1 mL blood during surgery. Comment on this clone: The target antigen is unknown.

TCRdb keeps only in-frame clones here, not all; method: immunoSEQ multiplex PCR. This table holds about 60,000 clones, about 94% found once. The CDR3 is 16 amino acids. The germline gives CDR1 SGDLS, CDR2 YYNGEE. Trimming cost V 0 bases and J 3 bases, with 15 bases left between them. Findings and caveats of the study: Thymic and blood repertoires appeared to carry a bias in their V and J gene usage.

The sample comprised blood. The rearrangement uses TRBV9 and TRBJ1-2; possibly TRBD1 for D (5 bases). This TCR was recovered from a boy less than two years old with a congenital heart defect but otherwise immunologically healthy. The CDR3 DNA reads TGTGCCAGCAGCGTAGCAGTCACCGGGGCGGACTATGGCTACACCTTC. It is translated as CASSVAVTGADYGYTF.